These 14 T cell receptor beta chains share one sample of origin, sequenced in a study of response to subunit inactivated influenza vaccine. TCRdb itself ran the RT-PCR reads through MiXCR, one entry per CDR3 protein. This sample has around 480,000 distinct CDR3 sequences, with 9.5% to 12% found just once. The starting material was PBMCs from blood, obtained roughly 48 days after vaccination. These receptors were taken from a man aged 45 to 65 who received an inactivated influenza vaccine.

This clonotype occurred a few times. The chain recombines TRBV15 with TRBJ2-7; 7 bases map to TRBD2. The CDR3 sequence is 16 residues long. CDR1 and CDR2 (germline): LNHNV, YYDKDF (reference sequence). After removal of 1 base from V and 0 bases from J, the junction contained 6 bases not matched to a gene. CDR3 bases: TGTGCCACCAGCAGAGGTGGGGAGGGTCTCTCCTACGAGCAGTACTTC. This sequence encodes CATSRGGEGLSYEQYF.

This clonotype appeared a few times. The rearrangement uses TRBV29-1 and TRBJ2-3; possibly TRBD1 for D (5 bases). Germline V gene data show CDR1 as SQVTM and CDR2 as ANQGSEA. Trimming took off 2 bases at V and 0 bases at J, with 15 bases between the two ends. The CDR3 loop spans 16 amino acids. The CDR3 DNA reads as TGCAGCGTTGAAACCCGACAGAGTGCTAGCACAGATACGCAGTATTTT. It specifies CSVETRQSASTDTQYF.

The V and J genes are TRBV7-9 and TRBJ1-1; tentative D call: TRBD1 (6 bases). Trimming pared 1 base from V and 3 bases from J, leaving 12 bases between. CDR1 and CDR2 (germline): SEHNR, FQNEAQ (reference sequence). CDR3 length: 15 amino acids. The CDR3 nucleotides are TGTGCCAGCAGCTTAGGACAGCCAGGGGACACTGAAGCTTTCTTT. This gives the protein CASSLGQPGDTEAFF.

This chain links TRBV6-2 or TRBV6-3 with TRBJ2-3; D may be TRBD1 or TRBD2 (5 bases each). The CDR3 extends over 15 amino acids. Germline-derived CDR1 and CDR2 are MNHEY and SVGEGT. V was shortened by 7 bases and J by 0 bases, with 14 bases between the two germline ends. The CDR3 coding sequence is TGTGCCAGCACCAACGGGGACGGTAGCACAGATACGCAGTATTTT. It is translated as CASTNGDGSTDTQYF.

This clonotype was counted between two and nine times. The V gene is TRBV7-9, the J gene TRBJ2-3; 9 nucleotides align to TRBD1. CDR3 length equals 16 residues. The V and J ends lost 3 bases and 5 bases, in that order; junction bases with no gene match: 9. Germline CDR1 reads SEHNR; CDR2 reads FQNEAQ (reference sequence). The CDR3 reads CASSLGPGQGKDTQYF. As DNA, the CDR3 is TGTGCCAGCAGCTTGGGGCCGGGACAGGGTAAAGATACGCAGTATTTT.

The table lists this clonotype with many counts. This chain connects TRBV5-1 to TRBJ2-2; no firm D call. Germline V gene sequence: CDR1 SGHRS, CDR2 YFSETQ. Trimming stripped 4 bases from V and 1 base from J, with 14 bases between. The CDR3 covers 16 residues. The CDR3 nucleotides read TGCGCCAGCAGCCCAACACCAGCACTGAACACCGGGGAGCTGTTTTTT. This codes for CASSPTPALNTGELFF. The full variable domain, completed using reference TRBV5-1 and TRBJ2-2, is KAGVTQTPRYLIKTRGQQVTLSCSPISGHRSVSWYQQTPGQGLQFLFEYFSETQRNKGNFPGRFSGRQFSNSRSEMNVSTLELGDSALYLCASSPTPALNTGELFFGEGSRLTVL.

This clonotype was seen only a few times. V and J are TRBV5-1 and TRBJ2-3, with 10 positions matching TRBD2. The junction had 10 bases not matched to a gene; V was cut back by 3 bases and J by 3 bases. The CDR3 totals 17 residues. Germline lookup yields CDR1 SGHRS and CDR2 YFSETQ. The CDR3 protein is CASSSGTGTSVTDTQYF. DNA for the CDR3: TGCGCCAGCAGCTCGGGAACCGGGACTAGCGTAACAGATACGCAGTATTTT.

The chain combines TRBV14 with TRBJ1-5, with D maybe TRBD1 (5 bases). CDR1 SGHDN and CDR2 FVKESK come from the germline V gene. CDR3 size: 20 residues. Trimming removed 4 bases from V and 1 base from J, with 26 bases in between. CDR3 coding DNA: TGTGCCAGCAGCCTTACCGAACCAAAAGGGGCGATATTGAGCAATCAGCCCCAGCATTTT. This translates into CASSLTEPKGAILSNQPQHF.

This chain links TRBV10-3 with TRBJ2-7, with TRBD2 matching 8 bases. The CDR3 is 15 residues long. Germline V gene lookup returns CDR1 ENHRY and CDR2 SYGVKD. V lost 0 bases, J lost 4 bases, and 5 bases stayed unmatched. The CDR3 spells CAISESPGGEYEQYF. The CDR3 nucleotides read TGTGCCATCAGTGAGTCGCCGGGGGGGGAATACGAGCAGTACTTC.

This clonotype was seen only a few times. The genes are TRBV2 and TRBJ2-1; 14 nucleotides align to TRBD2. V trimming: 5 bases; J trimming: 9 bases; junction bases outside the gene matches: 6. The CDR3 length is 15 residues. Germline CDR1 SNHLY, CDR2 FYNNEI. Here the CDR3 DNA reads TGTGCCAGCAGTCCGACTAGCGGGAGGGTAGGTGAGCAGTTCTTC. Its translation: CASSPTSGRVGEQFF.

This clonotype was recorded at least ten times. This chain uses TRBV7-2 with TRBJ2-3; no clear D gene. The CDR3 extends over 16 amino acids. Per germline, CDR1 SGHTA and CDR2 FQGNSA. V was clipped by 1 base and J by 1 base, with 12 bases between them. Here the CDR3 DNA reads TGTGCCAGCAGCTTAGGTGTTGGCGGAGGCACAGATACGCAGTATTTT. It yields the protein CASSLGVGGGTDTQYF. The full variable domain, with the rest looked up from reference TRBV7-2 and TRBJ2-3, is GAGVSQSPSNKVTEKGKDVELRCDPISGHTALYWYRQSLGQGLEFLIYFQGNSAPDKSGLPSDRFSAERTGGSVSTLTIQRTQQEDSAVYLCASSLGVGGGTDTQYFGPGTRLTVL.

V is TRBV20-1 and J is TRBJ2-1, with 11 bases matching TRBD2. Germline V gives CDR1 DFQATT, CDR2 SNEGSKA (reference sequence). This CDR3 has 19 amino acids. CDR3 in amino acids: CSAPVAGGHRGGGNNEQFF. The CDR3 DNA reads TGCAGCGCTCCCGTAGCGGGGGGGCACCGAGGAGGGGGCAACAATGAGCAGTTCTTC.

This clonotype was recorded a few times. The chain links TRBV11-2 to TRBJ2-7; a possible D gene is TRBD1 (7 bases). Germline lookup yields CDR1 SGHAT and CDR2 FQNNGV. V lost 3 bases and J lost 0, with 24 bases in between. The CDR3 runs 19 residues. CDR3 loop: CASSLQPGQRRVSSYEQYF. The CDR3 DNA follows: TGTGCCAGCAGCTTGCAACCGGGACAGAGGAGGGTTAGCTCCTACGAGCAGTACTTC.

The chain employs TRBV3-1 and TRBJ2-6; TRBD1 might be the D (5 bases). Trimming left V 0 bases short and J 0 bases short, with 9 bases between. The CDR3 sequence is 17 residues long. Germline V CDR1 and CDR2: LGHDT, YNNKEL (reference sequence). In DNA, the CDR3 is TGTGCCAGCAGCCAAGAGGGGCTTGTCTCTGGGGCCAACGTCCTGACTTTC. Protein sequence: CASSQEGLVSGANVLTF.